Shown below are 8 T cell receptor beta chains from a single sample sequenced in a study of blood T cell repertoires in COVID-19. Data came from immunoSEQ multiplex PCR; TCRdb stores just in-frame clones and leaves some out. The sample has around 130,000 clones, 70% to 90% seen once. The specimen sequenced was peripheral blood. These receptors all stem from a human donor in a cohort sampled during active COVID-19.

V is TRBV3-1 (or the pseudogene TRBV3-2) and J is TRBJ2-7, with 10 bases aligning to TRBD1. The CDR3 runs 14 residues. V trimming: 4 bases; J trimming: 2 bases; junction bases outside the gene matches: 2. Per germline, CDR1 LGHDT and CDR2 YNNKEL (reference sequence). The CDR3 DNA reads TGTGCCAGCAGCCGTGACAGGGGGCCCTACGAGCAGTACTTC. Its translation: CASSRDRGPYEQYF.

This clone is a singleton in its sample. The chain couples TRBV18 to TRBJ2-5; D perhaps matches TRBD2 (6 bases). V lost 8 bases and J 2 bases, leaving 15 bases between the germline ends. This CDR3 has 14 amino acids. The germline CDR1 and CDR2 sequences are KGHSH and LQKENI. The CDR3 sequence is CASRRVAVQETQYF. CDR3 in DNA: TGTGCCAGCCGGAGGGTAGCGGTACAAGAGACCCAGTACTTC.

The J gene is TRBJ1-1, the V gene TRBV5-4; D unresolved. The CDR3 sequence is 12 residues long. Germline CDR1 and CDR2: SGHNT and YYREEE (reference sequence). Trimming stripped 2 bases from V and 3 bases from J, with 5 bases between. This chain's CDR3 is CASSFTYTEAFF. As DNA, the CDR3 is TGTGCCAGCAGCTTTACATACACTGAAGCTTTCTTT.

This clone was seen a handful of times. The chain uses TRBV30 and TRBJ2-7; TRBD2 aligns across 10 bases. This CDR3 contains 16 residues. Germline CDR1 and CDR2: GTSNPN and SVGIG (reference sequence). Trimming cost V 2 bases and J 0 bases; bases outside gene matches: 7. The chain's CDR3 is CAWSLGLAGDSYEQYF. CDR3 nucleotides: TGTGCCTGGAGTTTAGGGCTAGCGGGGGACTCCTACGAGCAGTACTTC. Complete variable domain (other parts from reference TRBV30 and TRBJ2-7): SQTIHQWPATLVQPVGSPLSLECTVEGTSNPNLYWYRQAAGRGLQLLFYSVGIGQISSEVPQNLSASRPQDRQFILSSKKLLLSDSGFYLCAWSLGLAGDSYEQYFGPGTRLTVT.

This chain uses TRBV30 with TRBJ2-1; 7 bases align to TRBD2. The CDR3 has 14 amino acids. CDR1 is GTSNPN, CDR2 SVGIG, per germline (reference sequence). V lost 4 bases, J lost 4 bases, and 7 bases stayed unmatched. CDR3: CAWNPRGVYNEQFF. The CDR3 region has the DNA TGTGCCTGGAATCCCCGGGGGGTATACAATGAGCAGTTCTTC.

This clone was seen only once. The chain uses TRBV7-9 and TRBJ2-2; 8 bases align to TRBD1. Germline CDR1 and CDR2: SEHNR and FQNEAQ (reference sequence). This CDR3 is 14 amino acids long. V dropped 10 bases and J dropped 6; count of bases not matched to a gene: 10. The CDR3 reads CATIGDRGSGELFF. CDR3 DNA: TGTGCCACCATCGGAGACAGGGGTTCCGGGGAGCTGTTTTTT.

The rearrangement uses TRBV11-2 and TRBJ2-7; weak D call: TRBD2 (6 bases). The CDR3 spans 14 residues. V lost 4 bases to trimming and J lost 6 bases, with 16 bases between them. CDR1 SGHAT and CDR2 FQNNGV come from the germline V gene. The CDR3 DNA reads as TGTGCCAGCAGCTCCATGCCTTCGGGAGCCGAGCAGTACTTC. As protein: CASSSMPSGAEQYF.

The J gene is TRBJ2-1, the V gene TRBV4-1; 11 bases are a match to TRBD2. Germline CDR1 and CDR2: MGHRA and YSYEKL. V was pared by 0 bases and J by 4 bases, with 5 bases of the junction left unmatched. There are 17 residues in the CDR3. CDR3 region: CASSQDMTSGAYNEQFF. Here the CDR3 DNA reads TGCGCCAGCAGCCAAGACATGACTAGCGGGGCATACAATGAGCAGTTCTTC.